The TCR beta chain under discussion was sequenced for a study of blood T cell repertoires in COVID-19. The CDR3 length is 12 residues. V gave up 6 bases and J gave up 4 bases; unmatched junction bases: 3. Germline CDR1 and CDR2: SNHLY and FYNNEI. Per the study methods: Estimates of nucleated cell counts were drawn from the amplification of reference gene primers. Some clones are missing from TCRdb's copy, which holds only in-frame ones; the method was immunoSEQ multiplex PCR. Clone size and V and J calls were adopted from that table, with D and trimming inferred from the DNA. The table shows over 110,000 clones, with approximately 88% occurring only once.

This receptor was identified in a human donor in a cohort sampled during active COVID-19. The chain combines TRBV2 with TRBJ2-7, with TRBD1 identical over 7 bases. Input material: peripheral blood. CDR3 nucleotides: TGTGCCAGCAGGACAGGGTTGTACGAGCAGTACTTC. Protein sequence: CASRTGLYEQYF.